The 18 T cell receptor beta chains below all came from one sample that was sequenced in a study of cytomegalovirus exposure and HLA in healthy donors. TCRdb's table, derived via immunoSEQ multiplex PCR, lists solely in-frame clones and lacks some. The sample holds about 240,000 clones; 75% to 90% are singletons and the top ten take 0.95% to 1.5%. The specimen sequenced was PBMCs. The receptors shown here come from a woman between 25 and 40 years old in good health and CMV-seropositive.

In DNA form, the CDR3 reads TGCGCCAGCAGGTGGGAGGCCATCGACCAAGAGACCCAGTACTTC. Residues: CASRWEAIDQETQYF. This chain links TRBV4-1 with TRBJ2-5; D may be TRBD2 (6 bases). CDR1 is MGHRA and CDR2 is YSYEKL in the germline V gene. The V gene lost 6 bases and the J gene lost 0 bases, with 14 bases spanning the gap. CDR3 length: 15 amino acids.

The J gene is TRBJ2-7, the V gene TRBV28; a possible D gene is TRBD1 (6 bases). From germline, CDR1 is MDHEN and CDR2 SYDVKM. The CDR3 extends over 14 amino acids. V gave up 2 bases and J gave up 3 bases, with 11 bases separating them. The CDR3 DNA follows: TGTGCCAGCAGTTTAACAGGGCCAGTCTACGAGCAGTACTTC. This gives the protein CASSLTGPVYEQYF.

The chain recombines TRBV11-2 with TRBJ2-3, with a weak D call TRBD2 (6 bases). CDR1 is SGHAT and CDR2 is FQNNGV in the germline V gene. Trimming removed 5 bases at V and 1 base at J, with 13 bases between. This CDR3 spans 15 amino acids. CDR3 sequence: CASSPDSGGTDTQYF. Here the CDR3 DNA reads TGTGCCAGCAGCCCCGACTCGGGAGGCACAGATACGCAGTATTTT.

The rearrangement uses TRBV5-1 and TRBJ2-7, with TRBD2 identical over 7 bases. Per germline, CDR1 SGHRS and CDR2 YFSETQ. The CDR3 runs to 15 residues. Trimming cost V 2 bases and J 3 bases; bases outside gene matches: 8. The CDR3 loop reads CASSFSAGEVYEQYF. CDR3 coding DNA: TGCGCCAGCAGCTTCTCTGCGGGAGAGGTCTACGAGCAGTACTTC. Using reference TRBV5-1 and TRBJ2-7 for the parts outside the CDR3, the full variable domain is KAGVTQTPRYLIKTRGQQVTLSCSPISGHRSVSWYQQTPGQGLQFLFEYFSETQRNKGNFPGRFSGRQFSNSRSEMNVSTLELGDSALYLCASSFSAGEVYEQYFGPGTRLTVT.

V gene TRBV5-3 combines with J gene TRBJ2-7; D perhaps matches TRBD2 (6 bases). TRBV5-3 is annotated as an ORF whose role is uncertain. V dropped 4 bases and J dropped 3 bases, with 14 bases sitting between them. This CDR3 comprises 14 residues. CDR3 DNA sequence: TGTGCCAGAAGCGGGACCGCCGGGAGCTACGAGCAGTACTTC. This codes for CARSGTAGSYEQYF.

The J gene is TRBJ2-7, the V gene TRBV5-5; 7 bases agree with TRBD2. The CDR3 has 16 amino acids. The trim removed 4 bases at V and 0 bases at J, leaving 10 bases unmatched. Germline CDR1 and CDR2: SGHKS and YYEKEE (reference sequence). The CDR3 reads CASSLRLASGSYEQYF. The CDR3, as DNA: TGTGCCAGCAGCCTTAGACTAGCTTCGGGCTCCTACGAGCAGTACTTC. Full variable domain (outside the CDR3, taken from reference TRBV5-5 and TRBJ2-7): DAGVTQSPTHLIKTRGQQVTLRCSPISGHKSVSWYQQVLGQGPQFIFQYYEKEERGRGNFPDRFSARQFPNYSSELNVNALLLGDSALYLCASSLRLASGSYEQYFGPGTRLTVT.

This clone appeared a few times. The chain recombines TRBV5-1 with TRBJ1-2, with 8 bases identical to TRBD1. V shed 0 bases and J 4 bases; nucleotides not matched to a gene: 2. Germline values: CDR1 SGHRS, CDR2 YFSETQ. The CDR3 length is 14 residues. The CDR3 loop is CASSLAGQAYGYTF. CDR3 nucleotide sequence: TGCGCCAGCAGCTTGGCGGGACAGGCCTATGGCTACACCTTC.

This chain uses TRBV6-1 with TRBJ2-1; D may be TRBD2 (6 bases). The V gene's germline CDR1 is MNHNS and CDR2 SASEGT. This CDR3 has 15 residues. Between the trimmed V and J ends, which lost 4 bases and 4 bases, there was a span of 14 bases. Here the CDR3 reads CASSAEGGVYNEQFF. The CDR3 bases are TGTGCCAGCAGTGCGGAGGGAGGTGTATACAATGAGCAGTTCTTC.

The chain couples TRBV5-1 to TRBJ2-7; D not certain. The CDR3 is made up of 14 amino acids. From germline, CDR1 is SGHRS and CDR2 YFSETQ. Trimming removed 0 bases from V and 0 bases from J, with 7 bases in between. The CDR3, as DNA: TGCGCCAGCAGCTTGGTGCAGGACTCCTACGAGCAGTACTTC. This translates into CASSLVQDSYEQYF.

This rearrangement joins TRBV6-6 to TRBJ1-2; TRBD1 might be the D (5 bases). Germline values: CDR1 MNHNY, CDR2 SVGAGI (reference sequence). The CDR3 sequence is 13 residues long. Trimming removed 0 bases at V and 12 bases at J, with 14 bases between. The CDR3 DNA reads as TGTGCCAGCAGTTACTCGATTCAGGGCGGAGACACCTTC. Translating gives CASSYSIQGGDTF.

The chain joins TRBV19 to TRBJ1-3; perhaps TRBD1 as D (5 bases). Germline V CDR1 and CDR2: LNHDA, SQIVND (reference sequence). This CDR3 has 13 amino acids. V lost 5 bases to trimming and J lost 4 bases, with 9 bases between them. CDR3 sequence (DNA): TGTGCCAGTAGTGGCGGGGGAGGAAACACCATATATTTT. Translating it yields CASSGGGGNTIYF.

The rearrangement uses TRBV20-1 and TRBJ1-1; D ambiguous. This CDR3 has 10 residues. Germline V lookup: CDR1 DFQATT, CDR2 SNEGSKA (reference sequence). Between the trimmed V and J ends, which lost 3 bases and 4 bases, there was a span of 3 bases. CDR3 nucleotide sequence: TGCAGTGCTAGGAGCACTGAAGCTTTCTTT. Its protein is CSARSTEAFF.

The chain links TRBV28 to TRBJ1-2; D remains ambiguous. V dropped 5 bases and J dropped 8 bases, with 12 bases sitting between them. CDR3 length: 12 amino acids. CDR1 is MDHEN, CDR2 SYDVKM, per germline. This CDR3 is CASSPRLWGYTF. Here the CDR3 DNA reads TGTGCCAGCAGTCCGCGTCTGTGGGGCTACACCTTC.

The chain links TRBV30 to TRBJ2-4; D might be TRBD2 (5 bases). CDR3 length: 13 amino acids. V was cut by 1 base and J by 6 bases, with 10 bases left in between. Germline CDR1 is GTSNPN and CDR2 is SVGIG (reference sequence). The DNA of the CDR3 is TGTGCCTGGAGTGCTAGCTTACGAAACATTCAGTACTTC. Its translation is CAWSASLRNIQYF.

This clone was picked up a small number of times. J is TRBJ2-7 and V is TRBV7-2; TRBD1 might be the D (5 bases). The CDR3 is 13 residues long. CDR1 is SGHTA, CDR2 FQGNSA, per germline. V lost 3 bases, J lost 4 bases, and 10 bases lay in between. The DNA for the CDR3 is TGTGCCAGCAGCTTCCCTGACAGATACGAGCAGTACTTC. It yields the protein CASSFPDRYEQYF.

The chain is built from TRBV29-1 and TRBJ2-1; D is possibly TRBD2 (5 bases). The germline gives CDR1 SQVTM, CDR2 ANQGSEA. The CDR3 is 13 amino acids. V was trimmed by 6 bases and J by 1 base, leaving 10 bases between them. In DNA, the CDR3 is TGCAGCGTACGGGGTGGATCCTACAATGAGCAGTTCTTC. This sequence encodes CSVRGGSYNEQFF.

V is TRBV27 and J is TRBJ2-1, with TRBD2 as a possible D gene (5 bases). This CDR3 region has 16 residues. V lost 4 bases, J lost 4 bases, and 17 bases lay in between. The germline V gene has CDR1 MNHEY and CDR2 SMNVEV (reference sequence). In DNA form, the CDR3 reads TGTGCCAGCAGTTCCAGCCCTAGCCTACAGTACAATGAGCAGTTCTTC. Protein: CASSSSPSLQYNEQFF.

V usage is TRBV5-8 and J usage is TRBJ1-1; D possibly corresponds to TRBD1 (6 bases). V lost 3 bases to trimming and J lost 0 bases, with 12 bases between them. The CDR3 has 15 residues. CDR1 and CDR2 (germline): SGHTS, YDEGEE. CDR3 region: CASSSTGFMNTEAFF. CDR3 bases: TGTGCCAGCAGCTCGACAGGATTTATGAACACTGAAGCTTTCTTT.